The rows below give T cell receptor beta chains drawn from one sample of a study of blood T cells in healthy people across ages. TCRdb fed the 5' RACE reads into MiXCR, producing one record per CDR3 protein. Of about 930,000 distinct CDR3 sequences in the sample, approximately 32% were seen once. This sample was shared with a second study, whose subject was T cells of mothers and their children.

Sequencing was performed on blood. The origin of the receptors is a woman in her forties in good health. CDR3s include the opening cysteine and the closing phenylalanine or tryptophan. D genes are given only for firm matches. Clone size appears in some rows only: once, few, many, or a class for an expanded clone.

size	V	D	J	CDR3	DNA
NA	TRBV10-3	NA	TRBJ2-7	CAISESGALGIYEQYF	TGTGCCATCAGTGAGTCGGGGGCCCTAGGGATCTACGAGCAGTACTTC
NA	TRBV7-2	TRBD2	TRBJ2-1	CASSLVAGGAYNEQFF	TGTGCCAGCAGCTTAGTAGCGGGGGGAGCCTACAATGAGCAGTTCTTC
NA	TRBV7-2	NA	TRBJ2-5	CASGLGSPETQYF	TGTGCCAGCGGCTTAGGGTCTCCGGAGACCCAGTACTTC
few	TRBV2	NA	TRBJ1-1	CASKLDRRNTEAFF	TGTGCCAGCAAACTAGACAGGAGGAACACTGAAGCTTTCTTT
NA	TRBV6-5	NA	TRBJ1-4	CASSYQPTGEEKLFF	TGTGCCAGCAGTTACCAACCTACCGGGGAGGAAAAACTGTTTTTT
few	TRBV15	NA	TRBJ1-4	CATERGVATNEKLFF	TGTGCCACCGAGCGGGGCGTTGCAACTAATGAAAAACTGTTTTTT
NA	TRBV7-9	NA	TRBJ1-1	CASSIRVETEAFF	TGTGCCAGTTCTATCAGGGTAGAGACTGAAGCTTTCTTT
few	TRBV7-8	NA	TRBJ1-1	CASSLAEHAYMNTEAFF	TGTGCCAGCAGCTTAGCGGAACACGCCTACATGAACACTGAAGCTTTCTTT
NA	TRBV11-3	NA	TRBJ2-5	CASSLGLGQGTQYF	TGTGCCAGCAGCTTAGGATTAGGACAAGGGACCCAGTACTTC
NA	TRBV6-6	NA	TRBJ2-7	CASRDSGTIHEQYF	TGTGCCAGCAGAGACTCCGGGACAATCCACGAGCAGTACTTC
NA	TRBV6-1	NA	TRBJ1-2	CASSDGRGRLYGYTF	TGTGCCAGCAGTGACGGAAGGGGGAGACTCTATGGCTACACCTTC
NA	TRBV12-3/TRBV12-4	NA	TRBJ1-2	CASSPIGDTGGYTF	TGTGCCAGCAGTCCAATAGGGGACACCGGGGGCTACACCTTC
few	TRBV9	TRBD2	TRBJ2-2	CASKGTSGGAGELFF	TGTGCCAGCAAGGGAACTAGCGGGGGGGCCGGGGAGCTGTTTTTT
few	TRBV7-6	TRBD2	TRBJ2-5	CASSNSGGAVTETQYF	TGTGCCAGCAGTAACAGCGGGGGGGCGGTTACAGAGACCCAGTACTTC
few	TRBV15	NA	TRBJ1-5	CATSPQYNQPQHF	TGTGCCACCAGCCCACAATACAATCAGCCCCAGCATTTT
NA	TRBV29-1	TRBD1	TRBJ1-5	CSTGQGINQPQHF	TGCAGTACCGGACAGGGGATAAATCAGCCCCAGCATTTT
few	TRBV7-2	NA	TRBJ1-1	CASSLISEAFF	TGTGCCAGCAGCTTAATAAGTGAAGCTTTCTTT
NA	TRBV14	NA	TRBJ1-2	CASSQDLSYGYTF	TGTGCCAGCAGCCAAGATCTAAGTTATGGCTACACCTTC